The clone carrying this T cell receptor beta chain was detected a few times. The data were produced by immunoSEQ multiplex PCR, yet TCRdb's version contains in-frame clones alone and is incomplete. The table lists 75,000 to 100,000 clones, 80% to 90% of them singletons. This sample was included in a study of blood T cell repertoires in COVID-19. Study overall: Sites in the United States, Italy and Spain provided acute and convalescent COVID-19 samples.

Germline V lookup: CDR1 SGDLS, CDR2 YYNGEE. The junction had 10 bases not matched to a gene; V was cut back by 7 bases and J by 9 bases. The CDR3 runs to 14 residues. V usage is TRBV9 and J usage is TRBJ1-6; TRBD1 matches at 7 bases. The receptor was derived from a human donor in a cohort sampled during active COVID-19. Sequenced material: peripheral blood. The CDR3 protein is CASSQGQVFSPLHF. CDR3 DNA: TGTGCCAGCTCCCAAGGACAGGTTTTTTCACCCCTCCACTTT.